This TCR beta chain was sequenced in a study of blood T cell repertoires in COVID-19 (dated by TCRdb to the early 2020s). As for the study more broadly: Collaborator samples came from the United States, Italy and Spain and covered acute and convalescent phases of COVID-19. The prospective study material was composed of cDNA or gDNA derived from T cells, B-cell-depleted T cells, or PBMCs. Subjects who had been exposed to COVID-19, were actively infected with it, or had recovered from it provided the deeply sampled blood TCRbeta repertoires that made up the dataset. The repertoires were released in a freely available public database intended as a resource for research on the immune response to SARS-CoV-2. The samples were drawn from the first 160 participants of the ongoing ImmuneRACE study and from under 1,500 subjects provided by 6 global collaborators. Sample metadata almost always included a de-identified subject ID, COVID-19 status, age in years and sex. Where HLA class I and class II types were available, the types were taken from metadata supplied by the sample provider, not from assay-based typing. Beyond this particular receptor, the publication reports: The amount of clinical and demographic metadata varied by source and participant and was provided uncurated.

In the case of this clone: The target of this receptor is not known. No qualities accompany the bases; no much larger clone lies one base away.

Collaborating institutions collected whole blood in K2EDTA tubes following their own protocols. For TCRbeta analysis, collaborators shipped samples in one of three forms: frozen whole blood, isolated PBMCs, or DNA extracted from either of those sample types. CDR1 and CDR2 were assigned from the germline V gene as ENHRY and SYGVKD. Taken from cysteine to phenylalanine, the CDR3 has 17 residues. Left in the record is the CDR3 DNA by itself, 51 bases read in frame from the first base. Relative to germline, V is missing 6 bases and J is missing 2 bases, with 7 bases of the junction outside any gene match. TCRbeta CDR3 regions were amplified from genomic DNA using the immunoSEQ Assay, a bias-controlled multiplex PCR. In the source study's methods: Nucleated cell counts per sample were estimated from amplification of reference gene primers within the assay. To quantify the absolute abundance of each unique TCRbeta CDR3 rearrangement, sequence reads were collapsed and filtered. For each sample, productive Simpson clonality was calculated as the square root of Simpson's diversity index across productive rearrangements. The table comes from immuneACCESS by way of TCRdb, which keeps in-frame sequences with V and J called. Part of the clones is missing from these tables; in studies checked, under half for an unresolved V gene and the rest for unknown reasons. V, J and clone size derive from that table, while D and trimming were established from the DNA sequence. The sample table records about 140,000 clones; around nine tenths of these occur just once. The ten most abundant clones make up more than 4% of the sample.

The sequence is built from TRBV10-3 and TRBJ2-2, and 12 junction bases match TRBD2. Sequenced input: peripheral blood. The clonotype comes from a woman aged 40 to 50 with acute or convalescent COVID-19. For the CDR3, the sequence is CAIRFSSGRVNTGELFF. The DNA sequence is given as TGTGCCATCAGATTTTCTAGCGGGAGGGTAAACACCGGGGAGCTGTTTTTT.